Below are 8 T cell receptor beta chains sequenced from a single sample in a study of T cells after yellow fever vaccination. TCRdb used MiXCR to reprocess the 5' RACE reads, holding one entry per CDR3 protein. Among 110,000 to 150,000 distinct CDR3 sequences listed, more than 6.5% were seen once. The sample here was CD4+ T cells sorted from PBMCs, taken 10 days after the yellow fever booster vaccination. These receptors were obtained from a man between 25 and 39 years old who received the YFV17D yellow fever vaccine.

This clonotype was counted many times. The V call is TRBV14, the J call TRBJ2-1, with D uncertain. Trimming left V 5 bases short and J 3 bases short, with 2 bases between. The CDR3 loop spans 11 amino acids. CDR1 and CDR2 from the germline V gene are SGHDN and FVKESK. The CDR3 nucleotides read TGTGCCAGCAGCGACTACAATGAGCAGTTCTTC. It codes for CASSDYNEQFF.

This clonotype was counted at least ten times. This chain uses TRBV12-3 or TRBV12-4 with TRBJ2-1; no reliable D call. This CDR3 is 14 amino acids long. Deletions cut 6 bases from V and 4 bases from J, with 13 bases between. The CDR3 coding sequence is TGTGCCAGCAGCCACCTGACGAATTACAATGAGCAGTTCTTC. This codes for CASSHLTNYNEQFF.

This clonotype was seen at least ten times. The gene calls are TRBV11-2 and TRBJ2-3; 14 nucleotides align to TRBD2. The CDR3 consists of 20 residues. After removal of 5 bases from V and 3 bases from J, the junction contained 16 bases not matched to a gene. Per germline, CDR1 SGHAT and CDR2 FQNNGV. The CDR3 nucleotides are TGTGCCAGCAGCCCCCGGGCCCCGGGACTAGCGGGAGTTAGTACAGATACGCAGTATTTT. It is translated as CASSPRAPGLAGVSTDTQYF.

This clonotype was detected many times. The genes are TRBV20-1 and TRBJ1-2; TRBD1 matches at 7 bases. This CDR3 has 12 amino acids. Trimming removed 6 bases from V and 4 bases from J; junction bases left unmatched: 5. Looked up from germline, CDR1 is DFQATT and CDR2 is SNEGSKA (reference sequence). This CDR3 is CSAKEGAYGYTF. The CDR3 DNA sequence: TGCAGTGCCAAGGAGGGGGCCTATGGCTACACCTTC.

This clonotype was counted between two and nine times. The V gene is TRBV5-4, the J gene TRBJ2-7; weak D call: TRBD1 (5 bases). The CDR3 runs to 13 residues. The germline V gene has CDR1 SGHNT and CDR2 YYREEE (reference sequence). V lost 1 base and J lost 5, with 10 bases in between. DNA for the CDR3: TGTGCCAGCAGCTTGCAGGGTGGCGACGAGCAGTACTTC. Residues: CASSLQGGDEQYF.

There are many counts of this clonotype. The chain is built from TRBV12-3 or TRBV12-4 and TRBJ2-7, with no clear D. Trimming left V 6 bases short and J 5 bases short, with 17 bases between. The length of the CDR3 is 14 residues. The CDR3 loop is CASRVDSLLDEQYF. The DNA of the CDR3 is TGTGCCAGCAGGGTCGACTCTCTGCTGGACGAGCAGTACTTC.

This clonotype was found many times. The rearrangement uses TRBV2 and TRBJ2-1; D gene unclear. CDR3 size: 10 residues. V shed 3 bases and J shed 9 bases, with 3 bases lying between them. The germline V gene encodes CDR1 SNHLY and CDR2 FYNNEI. DNA of the CDR3: TGTGCCAGCAGTGAGTTTGAGCAGTTCTTC. This translates into CASSEFEQFF.

The chain combines TRBV4-2 with TRBJ2-3; either TRBD1 or TRBD2 may supply D (5 bases each). There are 14 residues in the CDR3. Trimming removed 8 bases from V and 2 bases from J, with 14 bases in between. Per the germline V gene, CDR1 is LGHNA and CDR2 is YNFKEQ. The CDR3 region is CASRRGDDTDTQYF. CDR3 DNA: TGTGCCAGCCGACGAGGGGATGACACAGATACGCAGTATTTT.